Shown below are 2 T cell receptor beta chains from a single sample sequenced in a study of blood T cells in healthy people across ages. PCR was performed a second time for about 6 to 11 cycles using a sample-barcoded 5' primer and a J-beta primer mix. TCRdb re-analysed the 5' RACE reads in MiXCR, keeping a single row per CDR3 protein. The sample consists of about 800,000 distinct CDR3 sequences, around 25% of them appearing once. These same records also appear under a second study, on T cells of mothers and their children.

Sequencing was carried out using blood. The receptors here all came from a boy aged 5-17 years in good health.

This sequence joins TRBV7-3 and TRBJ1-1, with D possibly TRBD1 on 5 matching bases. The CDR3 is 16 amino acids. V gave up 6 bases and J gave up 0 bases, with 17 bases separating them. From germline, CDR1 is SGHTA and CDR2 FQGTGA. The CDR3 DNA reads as TGTGCCAGCAGGGGTGCTCTGGGAGGGGTGAACACTGAAGCTTTCTTT. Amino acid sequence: CASRGALGGVNTEAFF.

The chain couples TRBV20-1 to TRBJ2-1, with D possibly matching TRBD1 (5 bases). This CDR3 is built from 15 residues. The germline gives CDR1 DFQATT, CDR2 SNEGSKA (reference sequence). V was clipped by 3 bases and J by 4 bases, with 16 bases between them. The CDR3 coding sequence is TGCAGTGCTAGGGCGCTAGGGGTACGGTACAATGAGCAGTTCTTC. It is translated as CSARALGVRYNEQFF.